Listed here is a single T cell receptor beta chain. Its cognate antigen is unknown. This specimen comes from a study of T cell repertoires in cytomegalovirus infection. Background on the study: Selection of CMV epitopes for the study included recently identified HLA-C-restricted and well-studied HLA-B-restricted ones.

Trimming removed 6 bases at V and 7 bases at J, with 12 bases between. The CDR3 is 12 residues long. TCRdb ran MiXCR on the reads and lists one entry per CDR3 protein. The sample shows 650,000 to 850,000 distinct CDR3 sequences, under 35% of them seen only once. This chain joins TRBV12-3 or TRBV12-4 and TRBJ1-1, with a tentative D call TRBD1 (5 bases). The source is a human donor in good health (CMV status not recorded). Some clones in this sample may be carry-over from other donors' samples. The starting material was cultured CD8+ T cells from PBMCs, obtained from culture after CMV antigen stimulation. The CDR3 sequence: CASSQGRLEAFF. The CDR3 coding sequence is TGTGCCAGCAGCCAGGGCCGCCTTGAAGCTTTCTTT.